These 8 T cell receptor beta chains originate from one sample sequenced in a study of blood T cell repertoires in COVID-19. TCRdb's table, derived via immunoSEQ multiplex PCR, lists solely in-frame clones and lacks some. The sample has about 220,000 clones, around four fifths seen once. The sample consisted of PBMCs or T cells enriched from blood (not recorded which). The source is a woman in her 50s who had been exposed to COVID-19.

The V and J genes are TRBV6-5 and TRBJ1-1, with 7 bases aligning to TRBD1. The CDR3 length is 14 residues. Germline V gene data show CDR1 as MNHEY and CDR2 as SVGAGI. V was pared by 5 bases and J by 0 bases, with 3 bases of the junction left unmatched. Here the CDR3 reads CASSPGTVNTEAFF. The CDR3 bases are TGTGCCAGCAGTCCCGGGACAGTGAACACTGAAGCTTTCTTT.

This rearrangement joins TRBV11-2 to TRBJ2-7, with D unclear. This CDR3 has 14 residues. The germline gives CDR1 SGHAT, CDR2 FQNNGV. The germline V and J ends were trimmed by 1 base and 2 bases, with 9 bases remaining between them. CDR3 sequence reads: CASSLGVKAYEQYF. CDR3 sequence (DNA): TGTGCCAGCAGCTTAGGAGTGAAAGCCTACGAGCAGTACTTC.

The J gene is TRBJ2-5, the V gene TRBV7-9; 7 bases match TRBD1. V dropped 5 bases and J dropped 3; count of bases not matched to a gene: 9. Germline loops: CDR1 SEHNR, CDR2 FQNEAQ (reference sequence). The CDR3 runs 15 residues. Here the CDR3 reads CASSPWTGGKETQYF. The DNA of the CDR3 is TGTGCCAGCAGCCCTTGGACAGGAGGAAAAGAGACCCAGTACTTC.

This clone was detected once. The chain recombines TRBV28 with TRBJ1-2; the D is unclear. Looked up from germline, CDR1 is MDHEN and CDR2 is SYDVKM. V lost 5 bases, J lost 7 bases, and 11 bases lay in between. The CDR3 has 12 residues. In DNA form, the CDR3 reads TGTGCCAGCAGTCAGTCGGGTGGTGGCTACACCTTC. Translated: CASSQSGGGYTF.

This clone showed up just once. This rearrangement joins TRBV6-5 to TRBJ1-2; D is uncertain. This CDR3 is 13 amino acids long. V was shortened by 0 bases and J by 6 bases, with 8 bases between the two germline ends. The V gene's germline CDR1 is MNHEY and CDR2 SVGAGI. The CDR3 DNA follows: TGTGCCAGCAGTTACTCATCCAGTGATGGCTACACCTTC. Encoded protein: CASSYSSSDGYTF.

This rearrangement joins TRBV6-2 or TRBV6-3 to TRBJ1-5; D is unresolved. Per the germline V gene, CDR1 is MNHEY and CDR2 is SVGEGT. V shed 0 bases and J shed 5 bases, with 5 bases lying between them. The CDR3 is 13 amino acids. The CDR3 loop reads CASSYSQDQPQHF. The CDR3 DNA reads as TGTGCCAGCAGTTACTCTCAGGATCAGCCCCAGCATTTT.

This clone was found once. This chain joins TRBV10-3 and TRBJ1-5; D might be TRBD1 (5 bases). This CDR3 comprises 12 residues. CDR1 is ENHRY, CDR2 SYGVKD, per germline. Trimming took off 3 bases at V and 6 bases at J, with 6 bases between the two ends. The CDR3 DNA reads as TGTGCCATCAGTGACGGGGGTCAGCCCCAGCATTTT. It translates to CAISDGGQPQHF.

The V and J genes are TRBV30 and TRBJ2-5; TRBD1 agrees at 8 bases. Germline assignment: CDR1 GTSNPN and CDR2 SVGIG (reference sequence). V trimming: 2 bases; J trimming: 5 bases; junction bases outside the gene matches: 7. CDR3 length: 14 amino acids. CDR3 sequence reads: CAWSSGTGSETQYF. In DNA form, the CDR3 reads TGTGCCTGGAGTTCCGGGACAGGCAGCGAGACCCAGTACTTC.